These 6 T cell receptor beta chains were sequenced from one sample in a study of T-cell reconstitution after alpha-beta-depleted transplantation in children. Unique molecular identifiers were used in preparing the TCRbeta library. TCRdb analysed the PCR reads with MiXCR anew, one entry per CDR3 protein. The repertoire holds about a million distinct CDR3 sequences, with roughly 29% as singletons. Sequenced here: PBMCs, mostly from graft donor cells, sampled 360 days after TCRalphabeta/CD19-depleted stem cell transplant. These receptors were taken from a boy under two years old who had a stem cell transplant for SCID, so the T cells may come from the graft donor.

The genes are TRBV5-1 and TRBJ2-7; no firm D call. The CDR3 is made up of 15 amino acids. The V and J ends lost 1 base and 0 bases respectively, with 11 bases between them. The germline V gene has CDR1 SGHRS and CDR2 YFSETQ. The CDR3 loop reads CASSLSQVGSYEQYF. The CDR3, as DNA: TGCGCCAGCAGCTTGTCTCAGGTCGGCTCCTACGAGCAGTACTTC. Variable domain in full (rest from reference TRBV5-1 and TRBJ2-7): KAGVTQTPRYLIKTRGQQVTLSCSPISGHRSVSWYQQTPGQGLQFLFEYFSETQRNKGNFPGRFSGRQFSNSRSEMNVSTLELGDSALYLCASSLSQVGSYEQYFGPGTRLTVT.

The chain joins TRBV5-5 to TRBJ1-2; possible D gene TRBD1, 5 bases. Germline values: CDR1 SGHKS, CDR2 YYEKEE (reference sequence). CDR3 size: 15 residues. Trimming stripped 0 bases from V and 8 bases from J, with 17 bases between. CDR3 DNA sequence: TGTGCCAGCAGCTTGGAGGCAGGGATGGGTAGAGGCTACACCTTC. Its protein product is CASSLEAGMGRGYTF.

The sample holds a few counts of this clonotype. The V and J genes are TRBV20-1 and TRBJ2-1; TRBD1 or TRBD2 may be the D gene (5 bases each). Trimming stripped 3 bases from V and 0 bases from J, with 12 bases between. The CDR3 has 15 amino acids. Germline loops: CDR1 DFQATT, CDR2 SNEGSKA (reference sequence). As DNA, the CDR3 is TGCAGTGCTAGTAAGAGGGGCGGCTCCTACAATGAGCAGTTCTTC. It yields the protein CSASKRGGSYNEQFF.

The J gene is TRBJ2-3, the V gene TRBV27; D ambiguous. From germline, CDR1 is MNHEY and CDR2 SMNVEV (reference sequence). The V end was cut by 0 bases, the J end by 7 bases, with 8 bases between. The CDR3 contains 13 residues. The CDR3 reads CASSLSGSNTQYF. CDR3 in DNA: TGTGCCAGCAGTTTATCCGGGTCCAATACGCAGTATTTT.

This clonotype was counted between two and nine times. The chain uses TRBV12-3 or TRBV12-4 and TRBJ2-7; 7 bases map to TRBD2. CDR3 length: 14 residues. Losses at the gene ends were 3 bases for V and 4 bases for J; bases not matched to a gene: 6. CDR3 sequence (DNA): TGTGCCAGCAGTTTGACACTAGCGCTTTACGAGCAGTACTTC. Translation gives CASSLTLALYEQYF.

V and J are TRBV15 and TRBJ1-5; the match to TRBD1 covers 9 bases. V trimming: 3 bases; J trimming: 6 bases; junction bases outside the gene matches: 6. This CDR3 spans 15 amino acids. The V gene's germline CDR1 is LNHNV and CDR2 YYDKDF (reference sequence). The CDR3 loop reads CATSRVTGGSQPQHF. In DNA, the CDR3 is TGTGCCACCAGCAGGGTGACAGGGGGGAGTCAGCCCCAGCATTTT. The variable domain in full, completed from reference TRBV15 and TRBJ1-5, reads DAMVIQNPRYQVTQFGKPVTLSCSQTLNHNVMYWYQQKSSQAPKLLFHYYDKDFNNEADTPDNFQSRRPNTSFCFLDIRSPGLGDTAMYLCATSRVTGGSQPQHFGDGTRLSIL.